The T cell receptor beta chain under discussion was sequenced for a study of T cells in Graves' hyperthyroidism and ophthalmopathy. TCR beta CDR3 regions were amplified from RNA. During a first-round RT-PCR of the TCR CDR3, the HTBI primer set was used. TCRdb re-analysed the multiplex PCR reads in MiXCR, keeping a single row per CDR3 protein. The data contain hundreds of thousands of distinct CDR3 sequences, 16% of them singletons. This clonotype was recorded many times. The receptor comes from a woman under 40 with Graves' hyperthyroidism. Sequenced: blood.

The CDR3 nucleotides read TGTGCCAGCAGCTTATCTGGGGGCGAATGGCGGCAGCCCCAGCATTTT. It yields the protein CASSLSGGEWRQPQHF. The chain combines TRBV7-8 with TRBJ1-5; perhaps TRBD1 as D (6 bases). V was pared by 2 bases and J by 7 bases, with 18 bases between. Per germline, CDR1 SGHVS and CDR2 FQNEAQ. This CDR3 is 16 amino acids long. The full variable domain, its missing parts supplied by reference TRBV7-8 and TRBJ1-5, is GAGVSQSPRYKVAKRGQDVALRCDPISGHVSLFWYQQALGQGPEFLTYFQNEAQLDKSGLPSDRFFAERPEGSVSTLKIQRTQQEDSAVYLCASSLSGGEWRQPQHFGDGTRLSIL.